The source of this T cell receptor (beta chain) is a study of blood T cell repertoires in COVID-19. Background on the study: PBMCs, B-cell-depleted T cells, or T cells provided the cDNA or gDNA that made up the material.

This clone has only one observation. Germline V gene lookup returns CDR1 LNHNV and CDR2 YYDKDF (reference sequence). The CDR3 totals 14 residues. The trim removed 0 bases at V and 5 bases at J, leaving 3 bases unmatched. Original data processing: The assay estimated nucleated cells by amplifying reference gene primers. The table came from immunoSEQ multiplex PCR; TCRdb's copy has only in-frame clones and leaves some out. Clone size and V and J calls were adopted from that table, with D and trimming inferred from the DNA. The sample has about 28,000 clones, about 88% seen once. This chain connects TRBV15 to TRBJ2-5; the match to TRBD2 covers 7 bases. Material for sequencing was peripheral blood. This clonotype originated in a human donor with acute or convalescent COVID-19. The donor label of this sample is uncertain. In nucleotides, the CDR3 is TGTGCCACCAGCAGAGATTGGGGAGGGGAGACCCAGTACTTC. Translated, it gives CATSRDWGGETQYF.